This TCR beta chain originates from a study of B cell selection in AIRE deficiency. Sorted regulatory T cells were CD4-positive, CD25-high and CD127-low or negative. Using immunoSEQ multiplex PCR, the repertoire was profiled, and TCRdb retains in-frame clones only, with some absent. The sample records several thousand clones, 70% to 90% being singletons. The sequence came from a human donor with AIRE deficiency. The sample comprised Tregs sorted from PBMCs.

The DNA of the CDR3 is TGTGCCAGCAGGGTCGACAGGGTTTCACCCCTCCACTTT. It codes for CASRVDRVSPLHF. V gene TRBV6-1 combines with J gene TRBJ1-6; 7 nucleotides line up with TRBD1. CDR1 is MNHNS and CDR2 is SASEGT in the germline V gene. With V trimmed by 6 bases and J by 9 bases, 5 bases remained unmatched. The CDR3 consists of 13 residues.